The 20 T cell receptor beta chains listed next were all sequenced from one sample in a study of blood T cell repertoires in COVID-19. TCRdb keeps only in-frame clones here, not all; method: immunoSEQ multiplex PCR. The table includes 290,000 or so clones, 86% detected once. The sequencing input was PBMCs or T cells enriched from blood (not recorded which). These receptors originate from a woman aged 18 to 35 who had recovered from COVID-19.

This rearrangement joins TRBV11-3 to TRBJ1-4; no clear D gene. V was clipped by 5 bases and J by 8 bases, with 18 bases between them. Germline lookup yields CDR1 SGHNT and CDR2 YENEEA. The CDR3 length is 15 residues. The CDR3: CASSPPGGLREKLFF. The DNA of the CDR3 is TGTGCCAGCAGCCCTCCGGGAGGCCTTAGGGAAAAACTGTTTTTT.

The chain's CDR3 is CASSWTGNNQPQHF. The CDR3 DNA is TGTGCCAGCAGCTGGACAGGGAACAATCAGCCCCAGCATTTT. This chain links TRBV21-1 with TRBJ1-5; TRBD1, the table's D call, lacks a check against the DNA. TRBV21-1 is given as a pseudogene. This CDR3 is 14 amino acids long.

The chain employs TRBV27 and TRBJ2-7, with 7 bases lining up with TRBD1. The CDR3 covers 14 residues. After removal of 6 bases from V and 0 bases from J, the junction contained 5 bases not matched to a gene. Germline lookup yields CDR1 MNHEY and CDR2 SMNVEV (reference sequence). The CDR3 here is CASSQTGVSYEQYF. Here the CDR3 DNA reads TGTGCCAGCAGCCAAACAGGGGTCTCCTACGAGCAGTACTTC.

This clone was counted a single time. This sequence joins TRBV6-2 or TRBV6-3 and TRBJ1-6; D might be TRBD1 (5 bases). The germline V and J ends were trimmed by 0 bases and 3 bases, with 21 bases remaining between them. The CDR3 length is 20 residues. Germline V gives CDR1 MNHEY, CDR2 SVGEGT. The CDR3 nucleotides are TGTGCCAGCAGTTACTCGACAGTGGCTGTGGGGCGAAACTATAATTCACCCCTCCACTTT. It is translated as CASSYSTVAVGRNYNSPLHF.

The gene calls are TRBV18 and TRBJ1-3, with D unclear. The CDR3 length is 14 residues. CDR1 and CDR2 (germline): KGHSH, LQKENI. V lost 3 bases and J 0 bases, leaving 6 bases between the germline ends. In DNA form, the CDR3 reads TGTGCCAGCTCACCTCCGGGCTCTGGAAACACCATATATTTT. It translates to CASSPPGSGNTIYF.

The rearrangement links TRBV4-1 to TRBJ2-1; 9 bases match TRBD2. Trimming cost V 1 base and J 10 bases; bases outside gene matches: 11. Germline V gene data show CDR1 as MGHRA and CDR2 as YSYEKL. The CDR3 contains 16 residues. This chain's CDR3 is CASSQGPAGGPPEQFF. The CDR3 nucleotides are TGCGCCAGCAGCCAAGGGCCAGCGGGGGGCCCCCCCGAGCAGTTCTTC.

V and J are TRBV2 and TRBJ2-3; D gene uncertain. The CDR3 length is 11 residues. V lost 9 bases to trimming and J lost 6 bases, with 10 bases between them. Per the germline V gene, CDR1 is SNHLY and CDR2 is FYNNEI. In nucleotides, the CDR3 is TGTGCCAGAGAGTCACGGGATACGCAGTATTTT. Protein product: CARESRDTQYF.

CDR3 loop: CASSTGGLSGNTIYF. DNA for the CDR3: TGCGCCAGCAGTACAGGGGGTCTATCTGGAAACACCATATATTTT. V gene TRBV5-1 combines with J gene TRBJ1-3, with TRBD1 matching 8 bases. V shed 5 bases and J 1 base; nucleotides not matched to a gene: 5. CDR3 length equals 15 residues. Germline V CDR1 and CDR2: SGHRS, YFSETQ.

The count of this clone is one. The chain has TRBV7-8 and TRBJ1-4; TRBD1 is a possible D gene (5 bases). V was trimmed by 5 bases and J by 4 bases, leaving 14 bases between them. Germline V lookup: CDR1 SGHVS, CDR2 FQNEAQ. This CDR3 contains 15 residues. The DNA for the CDR3 is TGTGCCAGCAGCCGAGCCGGACACCTTAATGAAAAACTGTTTTTT. Translation: CASSRAGHLNEKLFF.

The CDR3 bases are TGCGCCAGCGGGACAGGGGGCGGGGAGACCCAGTACTTC. Translated: CASGTGGGETQYF. The rearrangement uses TRBV5-1 and TRBJ2-5; 12 bases are shared with TRBD1. V gave up 7 bases and J gave up 5 bases; unmatched junction bases: 3. In germline, CDR1 is SGHRS, CDR2 YFSETQ. The CDR3 covers 13 residues.

V and J are TRBV7-9 and TRBJ1-4, with unresolved D. Deletions cut 1 base from V and 5 bases from J, with 11 bases between. The CDR3 consists of 15 residues. Germline V gene sequence: CDR1 SEHNR, CDR2 FQNEAQ (reference sequence). CDR3 sequence (DNA): TGTGCCAGCAGCTTAGGGAGGTGGGAGAATGAAAAACTGTTTTTT. This sequence encodes CASSLGRWENEKLFF.

This chain links TRBV19 with TRBJ1-2; D call uncertain. The CDR3 is made up of 15 amino acids. Germline CDR1 reads LNHDA; CDR2 reads SQIVND (reference sequence). V was cut by 3 bases and J by 3 bases, with 14 bases left in between. CDR3 loop: CASSMMQTPYYGYTF. The DNA for the CDR3 is TGTGCCAGTAGTATGATGCAGACTCCTTACTATGGCTACACCTTC.

The V call is TRBV27, the J call TRBJ2-6; D is undetermined. CDR3 size: 19 residues. With 4 bases removed from V and 1 base from J, the gap between germline ends came to 20 bases. The germline V gene has CDR1 MNHEY and CDR2 SMNVEV (reference sequence). The CDR3 spells CASSSSQRVTSSGANVLTF. The CDR3 DNA follows: TGTGCCAGCAGTTCCAGTCAACGGGTGACCTCTTCTGGGGCCAACGTCCTGACTTTC.

This clone was detected a few times. V gene TRBV6-4 combines with J gene TRBJ1-1, with D unresolved. The V gene's germline CDR1 is MRHNA and CDR2 SNTAGT. The CDR3 covers 13 residues. Trimming took 6 bases from V and 0 from J, leaving 8 bases between them. As DNA, the CDR3 is TGTGCCAGCAGATCGACATTGAACACTGAAGCTTTCTTT. This encodes CASRSTLNTEAFF.

CDR3 in amino acids: CASRSINYGYTF. The CDR3 coding sequence is TGTGCCAGCAGGAGTATCAACTATGGCTACACCTTC. The chain recombines TRBV27 with TRBJ1-2; D is undetermined. The CDR3 runs 12 residues. The V gene lost 6 bases and the J gene lost 2 bases, with 7 bases spanning the gap. In germline, CDR1 is MNHEY, CDR2 SMNVEV (reference sequence).

This clone was observed a handful of times. This chain connects TRBV7-9 to TRBJ2-1; the D is unclear. The CDR3 length is 14 residues. The germline V gene encodes CDR1 SEHNR and CDR2 FQNEAQ (reference sequence). Trimming took off 2 bases at V and 4 bases at J, with 9 bases between the two ends. The CDR3, as DNA: TGTGCCAGCAGCTTATTCAGGATATACAATGAGCAGTTCTTC. It is translated as CASSLFRIYNEQFF.

The chain couples TRBV5-1 to TRBJ1-1; TRBD1 might be the D (6 bases). Looked up from germline, CDR1 is SGHRS and CDR2 is YFSETQ. Trimming pared 0 bases from V and 0 bases from J, leaving 12 bases between. CDR3 length: 16 amino acids. CDR3 in amino acids: CASSLAQGSMNTEAFF. CDR3 bases: TGCGCCAGCAGCTTGGCCCAGGGGTCCATGAACACTGAAGCTTTCTTT.

V usage is TRBV27 and J usage is TRBJ2-7, with D hard to call. Per germline, CDR1 MNHEY and CDR2 SMNVEV (reference sequence). Trimming stripped 2 bases from V and 0 bases from J, with 11 bases between. The CDR3 is 15 amino acids. The chain's CDR3 is CASSLKESLSYEQYF. The CDR3 coding sequence is TGTGCCAGCAGTTTAAAGGAGTCCCTCTCCTACGAGCAGTACTTC.

V and J are TRBV28 and TRBJ2-1, with 8 bases matching TRBD1. Unmatched junction bases numbered 14, after V lost 4 bases and J lost 9 bases. This CDR3 has 16 amino acids. Germline assignment: CDR1 MDHEN and CDR2 SYDVKM. CDR3 nucleotide sequence: TGTGCCAGCAGTTCCTTGACAGGGGACCCCACACGTGAGCAGTTCTTC. It codes for CASSSLTGDPTREQFF.

This chain links TRBV10-3 with TRBJ1-2; 7 bases fit TRBD1. The CDR3 is made up of 13 amino acids. The trim removed 5 bases at V and 8 bases at J, leaving 8 bases unmatched. CDR1 and CDR2 from the germline V gene are ENHRY and SYGVKD. Here the CDR3 reads CAISPTGERGYTF. In DNA form, the CDR3 reads TGTGCCATCAGTCCAACAGGGGAGAGGGGCTACACCTTC.